The next 5 T cell receptor beta chains were all read from a single sample in a study of T cell responses to AZD1222 COVID-19 vaccine. The assay was immunoSEQ multiplex PCR, and TCRdb's table has in-frame clones only and misses some. The sample consists of more than 80,000 clones, roughly 85% of them appearing once. The sequenced sample was peripheral blood, obtained 28 days after the second AZD1222 dose. Receptors were obtained from an adult who received the AZD1222 COVID-19 vaccine.

Here the CDR3 DNA reads TGTGCCAGCAGTTACGGCCGGGGACCCTCCTACGAGCAGTACGTC. Its protein is CASSYGRGPSYEQYV. V is TRBV6-5 and J is TRBJ2-7, with D perhaps assigned TRBD1 or TRBD2 (5 bases each). The CDR3 extends over 15 amino acids. Germline values: CDR1 MNHEY, CDR2 SVGAGI. V gave up 2 bases and J gave up 0 bases, with 11 bases separating them.

Of note for this clone: Given the absence of the conserved phenylalanine or tryptophan at the CDR3 end, a read error is likely. No DNA is shown, since the ends of the CDR3 on it are uncertain; the CDR3 is the one TCRdb lists. V gene TRBV5-6 combines with J gene TRBJ2-3; TRBD1, as called in the table, went unchecked against the DNA. CDR1 is SGHDT, CDR2 YYEEEE, per germline. Ends included, the CDR3 has 8 residues. The CDR3 loop reads CASSTTGG.

The genes are TRBV7-2 and TRBJ1-2; D gene unclear. Germline V CDR1 and CDR2: SGHTA, FQGNSA. V lost 0 bases and J 4 bases, leaving 9 bases between the germline ends. The CDR3 runs to 14 residues. The CDR3 reads CASSLATEIYGYTF. CDR3 DNA: TGTGCCAGCAGCTTAGCAACAGAGATCTATGGCTACACCTTC.

The chain carries TRBV15 and TRBJ2-1; 9 nucleotides line up with TRBD1. The V and J ends lost 3 bases and 1 base, in that order; junction bases with no gene match: 4. Per the germline V gene, CDR1 is LNHNV and CDR2 is YYDKDF (reference sequence). CDR3 length: 16 residues. CDR3 nucleotides: TGTGCCACCAGCAGGACCGGGACAGGGTCCTACAATGAGCAGTTCTTC. It codes for CATSRTGTGSYNEQFF.

This chain links TRBV11-2 with TRBJ1-2, with 7 bases fitting TRBD1. The germline CDR1 and CDR2 sequences are SGHAT and FQNNGV. Trimming at V came to 0 bases and at J to 8 bases, leaving 6 bases not matched to a gene. The CDR3 covers 14 residues. CDR3 sequence: CASSLEDRVGGYTF. CDR3 DNA: TGTGCCAGCAGCTTAGAAGACAGGGTCGGGGGCTACACCTTC.